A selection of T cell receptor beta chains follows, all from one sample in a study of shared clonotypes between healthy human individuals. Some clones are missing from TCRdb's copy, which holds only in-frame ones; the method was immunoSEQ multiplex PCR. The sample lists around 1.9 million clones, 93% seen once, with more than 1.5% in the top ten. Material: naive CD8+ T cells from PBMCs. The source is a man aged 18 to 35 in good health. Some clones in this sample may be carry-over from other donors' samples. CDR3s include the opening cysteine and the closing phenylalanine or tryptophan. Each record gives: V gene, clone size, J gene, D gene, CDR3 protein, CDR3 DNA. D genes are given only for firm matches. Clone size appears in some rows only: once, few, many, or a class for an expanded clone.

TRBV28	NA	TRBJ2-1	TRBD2	CASDSEFGGVLRNEQFF	TGTGCCAGCGACTCAGAGTTTGGGGGGGTCTTGAGAAATGAGCAGTTCTTC
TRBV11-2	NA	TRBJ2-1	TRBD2	CASSRSSGSIDEQFF	TGTGCCAGCAGCCGGAGTAGCGGGAGTATCGATGAGCAGTTCTTC
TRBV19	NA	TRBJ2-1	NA	CASSRDLDNEQFF	TGTGCCAGTAGTAGGGACTTGGACAATGAGCAGTTCTTC
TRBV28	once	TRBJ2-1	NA	CASSPDRTSYNEQFF	TGTGCCAGCAGCCCCGATAGAACTTCCTACAATGAGCAGTTCTTC
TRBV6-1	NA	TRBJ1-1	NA	CASRIGFYENTEAFF	TGTGCCAGCAGGATAGGATTTTATGAGAACACTGAAGCTTTCTTT
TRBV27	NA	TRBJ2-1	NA	CASSFGGPLYNEQFF	TGTGCCAGCAGTTTTGGGGGGCCCCTCTACAATGAGCAGTTCTTC
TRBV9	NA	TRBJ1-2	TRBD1	CASSPNQDRDHGYTF	TGTGCCAGCAGCCCCAACCAGGACAGGGACCATGGCTACACCTTC
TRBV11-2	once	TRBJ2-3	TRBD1	CASTLWGQGTDTQYF	TGTGCCAGCACCCTGTGGGGACAGGGCACAGATACGCAGTATTTT
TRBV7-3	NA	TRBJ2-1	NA	CASSLIASVYNEQFF	TGTGCCAGCAGCTTAATCGCTAGCGTATACAATGAGCAGTTCTTC
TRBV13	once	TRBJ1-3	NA	CASRFGNTIYF	TGTGCCAGCCGGTTTGGAAACACCATATATTTT